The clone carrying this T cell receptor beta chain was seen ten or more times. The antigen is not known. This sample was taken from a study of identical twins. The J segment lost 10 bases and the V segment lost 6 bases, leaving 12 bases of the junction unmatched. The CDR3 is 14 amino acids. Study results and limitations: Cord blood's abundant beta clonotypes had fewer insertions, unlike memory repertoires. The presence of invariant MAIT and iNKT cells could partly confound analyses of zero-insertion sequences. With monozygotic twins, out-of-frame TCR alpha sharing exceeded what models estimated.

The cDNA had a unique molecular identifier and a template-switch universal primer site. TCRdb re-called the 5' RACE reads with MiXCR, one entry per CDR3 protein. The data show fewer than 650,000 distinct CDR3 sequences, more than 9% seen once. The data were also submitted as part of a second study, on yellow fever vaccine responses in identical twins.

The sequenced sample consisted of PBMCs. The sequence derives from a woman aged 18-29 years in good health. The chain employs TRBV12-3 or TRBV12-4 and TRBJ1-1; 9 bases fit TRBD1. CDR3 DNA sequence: TGTGCCAGCAGCCCCCGGGACAGGGTCTCCGTAGCTTTCTTT. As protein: CASSPRDRVSVAFF.